This T cell receptor beta chain was sequenced in a study of tumor-infiltrating lymphocytes in primary liver carcinoma. Study summary: These patients were men and women whose ages were 30 to 69 years.

Germline values: CDR1 SGHRS, CDR2 YFSETQ. CDR3 length: 13 residues. V lost 0 bases and J 5 bases, leaving 6 bases between the germline ends. In its sample, this clonotype was seen many times. Its specificity is unknown. General study results and limits: Tumor region pairs shared more overlap than did tumor-adjacent and tumor-blood pairs. Significantly larger top-250-clone fractions were found in tumors than in blood (p = 0.039).

A constant-region primer served to make TCR beta cDNA from roughly 500 ng total RNA. Library construction for TCR beta comprised three nested multiplex PCR rounds performed with slightly modified ARM-PCR. Forward primers for TRBV1-TRBV30 and a C-beta reverse primer served the first two PCR rounds, at about 10 cycles each. TCRdb reprocessed the multiplex PCR reads with MiXCR, giving one entry per CDR3 protein. Among about 100,000 distinct CDR3 sequences, roughly 69% were seen once, and the ten largest hold roughly 10%. For each extraction, RNA and DNA were obtained together from about 19-30 mg of unsorted bulk tissue. Samples were taken from five separate regions (per tumor).

Sequenced: liver tumor tissue from sampling region 5. The subset here: tumor region T5, tumor centre. The V gene is TRBV5-1, the J gene TRBJ1-5; D is unresolved. This receptor was obtained from a woman aged 60-75 years with primary liver carcinoma and hepatitis B virus infection. As DNA, the CDR3 is TGCGCCAGCAGCTTGGGCCCGGATCAGCCCCAGCATTTT. It yields the protein CASSLGPDQPQHF. The complete variable domain, with remaining parts taken from reference TRBV5-1 and TRBJ1-5, reads KAGVTQTPRYLIKTRGQQVTLSCSPISGHRSVSWYQQTPGQGLQFLFEYFSETQRNKGNFPGRFSGRQFSNSRSEMNVSTLELGDSALYLCASSLGPDQPQHFGDGTRLSIL.